These 17 T cell receptor beta chains originate from one sample sequenced in a study of T cells in Graves' hyperthyroidism and ophthalmopathy. TCR beta CDR3 regions were amplified from RNA transcripts. HTBI primers were the set used in a first-round RT-PCR of the TCR CDR3. MiXCR, applied by TCRdb to the multiplex PCR reads, yields one record per CDR3 protein. The table includes 650,000 to 750,000 distinct CDR3 sequences, 14% detected once. Sequencing was carried out using blood. These receptors came from a woman between 18 and 29 years old with Graves' hyperthyroidism.

This clonotype was counted between two and nine times. V is TRBV7-3 and J is TRBJ2-3; D is uncertain. Germline-derived CDR1 and CDR2 are SGHTA and FQGTGA. Between the trimmed V and J ends, which lost 1 base and 6 bases, there was a span of 8 bases. The CDR3 is made up of 13 amino acids. DNA for the CDR3: TGTGCCAGCAGCTTAATGTATGGTGATACGCAGTATTTT. Protein: CASSLMYGDTQYF.

Ten or more counts support this clonotype. The rearrangement uses TRBV12-3 or TRBV12-4 and TRBJ2-7, with 9 bases aligning to TRBD2. The CDR3 runs to 15 residues. V shed 6 bases, J shed 0 bases, and the junction held 6 bases outside the gene matches. As DNA, the CDR3 is TGTGCCAGCAGATATAGCGGGAGCCTCTCCTACGAGCAGTACTTC. It translates to CASRYSGSLSYEQYF.

This clonotype has just a few counts. The V gene is TRBV2, the J gene TRBJ2-2; 11 nucleotides line up with TRBD2. After removal of 6 bases from V and 2 bases from J, the junction contained 5 bases not matched to a gene. The germline gives CDR1 SNHLY, CDR2 FYNNEI. The CDR3 sequence is 16 residues long. CDR3 in amino acids: CASSRLAGHNTGELFF. The CDR3 DNA sequence: TGTGCCAGCAGCAGACTAGCGGGACACAACACCGGGGAGCTGTTTTTT.

This clonotype has a count of ten or more. The rearrangement joins TRBV5-1 to TRBJ2-7; possible D gene TRBD1, 6 bases. The CDR3 loop spans 14 amino acids. Trimming shortened V by 0 bases and J by 4 bases, and 11 bases separated the two germline ends. Germline V gene data show CDR1 as SGHRS and CDR2 as YFSETQ. DNA for the CDR3: TGCGCCAGCAGCTTGGACCAGGGGAGTTACGAGCAGTACTTC. This codes for CASSLDQGSYEQYF.

This clonotype was counted many times. The V and J genes are TRBV25-1 and TRBJ1-2; D might be TRBD1 (5 bases). This CDR3 is built from 13 residues. V was cut by 3 bases and J by 4 bases, with 9 bases left in between. CDR1 and CDR2 from the germline V gene are MGHDK and SYGVNS. The CDR3 DNA reads as TGTGCCAGCAGTGATCCAGGGCCCTATGGCTACACCTTC. The encoded protein is CASSDPGPYGYTF.

CDR3 in DNA: TGCAGTGCAGAGGTGTTAGCCAAAAACATTCAGTACTTC. Amino acid sequence: CSAEVLAKNIQYF. V and J are TRBV20-1 and TRBJ2-4; the D is unclear. Germline loops: CDR1 DFQATT, CDR2 SNEGSKA (reference sequence). V was cut by 6 bases and J by 0 bases, with 9 bases left in between. The CDR3 is made up of 13 amino acids.

The chain uses TRBV4-2 and TRBJ2-7, with TRBD2 matching over 10 bases. Losses at the gene ends were 4 bases for V and 5 bases for J; bases not matched to a gene: 8. Germline V gene sequence: CDR1 LGHNA, CDR2 YNFKEQ. The CDR3 loop spans 15 amino acids. Here the CDR3 reads CASSRLAGEGNEQYF. In DNA, the CDR3 is TGTGCCAGCAGCCGGCTAGCGGGAGAAGGGAACGAGCAGTACTTC.

The genes are TRBV5-5 and TRBJ2-5; the D gene is possibly TRBD2 (6 bases). Trimming left V 3 bases short and J 0 bases short, with 18 bases between. CDR3 size: 17 residues. Germline CDR1 reads SGHKS; CDR2 reads YYEKEE (reference sequence). The CDR3 protein is CASSSLVTRRDQETQYF. In DNA form, the CDR3 reads TGTGCCAGCAGCTCGCTGGTTACGCGGAGGGACCAAGAGACCCAGTACTTC.

This chain joins TRBV24-1 and TRBJ2-2, with a tentative D call TRBD1 (5 bases). Deletions cut 3 bases from V and 6 bases from J, with 7 bases between. CDR1 is KGHDR, CDR2 SFDVKD, per germline. The CDR3 is made up of 13 amino acids. Here the CDR3 DNA reads TGTGCCACCAGTGATATCAGGGCCGGGGAGCTGTTTTTT. This gives the protein CATSDIRAGELFF.

This clonotype is a singleton in its sample. V usage is TRBV6-1 and J usage is TRBJ1-5; TRBD1 matches 7 bases. CDR1 is MNHNS, CDR2 SASEGT, per germline. This CDR3 region has 16 residues. J was trimmed by 2 bases and V by 3 bases; bases with no gene match: 7. The CDR3 nucleotides read TGTGCCAGCAGTGATCGCGTGGGGACAGGCAATCAGCCCCAGCATTTT. This translates into CASSDRVGTGNQPQHF.

This clonotype was seen at least ten times. The gene calls are TRBV2 and TRBJ2-4, with a weak D call TRBD1 (6 bases). V lost 6 bases and J 7 bases, leaving 22 bases between the germline ends. Germline CDR1 reads SNHLY; CDR2 reads FYNNEI. The CDR3 has 16 amino acids. DNA of the CDR3: TGTGCCAGCAGCCTACCCGACACAGGGTTCAGGAACATTCAGTACTTC. It yields the protein CASSLPDTGFRNIQYF.

Ten or more counts support this clonotype. The chain joins TRBV2 to TRBJ1-2; 9 bases map to TRBD1. The germline V gene has CDR1 SNHLY and CDR2 FYNNEI. The CDR3 contains 15 residues. V gave up 3 bases and J gave up 3 bases; unmatched junction bases: 5. Here the CDR3 DNA reads TGTGCCAGCAGTGACTACAGGGGGCAGGACTATGGCTACACCTTC. This translates into CASSDYRGQDYGYTF.

This clonotype was seen a handful of times. This chain links TRBV7-9 with TRBJ1-3, with D hard to call. Trimming cost V 11 bases and J 2 bases, with 16 bases left between them. This CDR3 has 14 residues. Germline CDR1 reads SEHNR; CDR2 reads FQNEAQ (reference sequence). CDR3 sequence: CAPKWPLTGNTIYF. Here the CDR3 DNA reads TGTGCCCCTAAGTGGCCCCTAACTGGAAACACCATATATTTT.

J is TRBJ2-7 and V is TRBV20-1; the D gene is possibly TRBD1 (7 bases). The CDR3 length is 15 residues. The V end was cut by 5 bases, the J end by 6 bases, with 23 bases between. CDR1 is DFQATT, CDR2 SNEGSKA, per germline (reference sequence). The CDR3 sequence is CSASRQGLLSGEQYF. Here the CDR3 DNA reads TGCAGTGCTTCAAGACAGGGACTCCTTTCCGGCGAGCAGTACTTC.

This clonotype came up many times. V and J are TRBV11-2 and TRBJ2-2; 11 nucleotides line up with TRBD2. The CDR3 sequence is 15 residues long. Germline lookup yields CDR1 SGHAT and CDR2 FQNNGV. Trimming removed 6 bases from V and 5 bases from J; junction bases left unmatched: 5. The CDR3 nucleotides are TGTGCCAGCAGACCCAGACTAGCGGGAACCGGGGAGCTGTTTTTT. This encodes CASRPRLAGTGELFF.

The rearrangement joins TRBV30 to TRBJ2-3; 7 nucleotides agree with TRBD2. Germline CDR1 GTSNPN, CDR2 SVGIG (reference sequence). This CDR3 is built from 16 residues. Trimming removed 4 bases from V and 2 bases from J; junction bases left unmatched: 12. The DNA of the CDR3 is TGTGCCTGGAACGCGGGGGACTTCTCAATCACAGATACGCAGTATTTT. Protein: CAWNAGDFSITDTQYF.

This clonotype came up a few times. The chain links TRBV12-3 or TRBV12-4 to TRBJ2-1; TRBD1 or TRBD2 may be the D gene (5 bases each). This CDR3 has 15 residues. V was cut by 4 bases and J by 3 bases, with 13 bases left in between. CDR3 sequence: CASSSGRGVYNEQFF. Here the CDR3 DNA reads TGTGCCAGCAGTTCGGGGAGAGGGGTCTACAATGAGCAGTTCTTC.